This paragraph covers one T cell receptor beta chain sequence. The antigen is undetermined. This sample is part of a study of shared clonotypes between healthy human individuals. Overall study: Three CD4 naive, three CD4 memory, two CD8 naive and one CD8 memory plate were used per donor.

The CDR3 is 16 amino acids. The V gene's germline CDR1 is MNHEY and CDR2 SMNVEV (reference sequence). Deletions cut 2 bases from V and 1 base from J, with 14 bases between. Study-level results: Sequencing depth was a factor that was expected to affect clonotype sharing among donors. Researchers sampled blood only, noting tissue repertoires likely differ.

Method: immunoSEQ multiplex PCR; TCRdb's copy keeps in-frame clones and lacks some. Here the sample spans about 1.9 million clones, roughly 95% being singletons. CD45RO-negative CD8 cells positively selected for CCR7 made up the naive population, which excluded terminally differentiated effector memory CD45RA+ cells. All donors qualified as healthy HIV-negative adults and had experienced no recent acute infections or vaccinations. Sequencing used naive CD8+ T cells from PBMCs. This chain uses TRBV27 with TRBJ1-1; TRBD1 might be the D (6 bases). The receptor was derived from a man aged 18 to 30 in good health. Some clones in this sample may be carry-over from other donors' samples. CDR3 sequence reads: CASSLLGGLGNTEAFF. DNA for the CDR3: TGTGCCAGCAGTTTACTTGGGGGCCTGGGGAACACTGAAGCTTTCTTT.